This T cell receptor beta chain appears in the sequencing data of a study of T cell changes during pregnancy in multiple sclerosis. The repertoire was sequenced with immunoSEQ multiplex PCR; TCRdb's copy has only in-frame clones and lacks some. The sample consists of 57,000 or so clones, around 90% of them appearing once. Trimming took 2 bases from V and 4 from J; bases not matched to a gene: 6. The germline gives CDR1 ENHRY, CDR2 SYGVKD. The CDR3 consists of 15 residues. The chain is built from TRBV10-3 and TRBJ2-3; 7 positions agree with TRBD1. This sequence originates from a female donor with multiple sclerosis, enrolled in a pregnancy study. The input for sequencing was peripheral blood, taken in the first trimester of pregnancy. This CDR3 is CAISEPRQGPDTQYF. CDR3 nucleotides: TGTGCCATCAGTGAGCCTCGACAGGGTCCAGATACGCAGTATTTT.